This T cell receptor beta chain is from a study of blood T cell repertoires in COVID-19 (TCRdb year 2020). Study-wide context: Collaborator samples came from the United States, Italy and Spain and covered acute and convalescent phases of COVID-19. The material from the prospective study consisted of cDNA or gDNA derived from T cells, B-cell-depleted T cells, or PBMCs. Deeply sampled blood TCRbeta repertoires from subjects exposed to, actively infected with, or recovered from COVID-19 were included in the dataset. A freely available public database, intended as a resource for researchers studying the immune response to SARS-CoV-2, is where the repertoires were released. The samples were drawn from the first 160 participants of the ongoing ImmuneRACE study and from over a thousand subjects provided by 6 global collaborators. Nearly every sample came with metadata listing a de-identified subject ID, COVID-19 status, age in years and sex. Where HLA class I and class II types were available, the types were taken from metadata supplied by the sample provider, not from assay-based typing.

A word on this clone: Its antigen specificity is not known. Its ends do not fully match the called genes, so a read error is possible.

TCRbeta CDR3 regions were amplified from genomic DNA using the immunoSEQ Assay, a bias-controlled multiplex PCR. The authors' analysis ran thus. Nucleated cell counts per sample were estimated from amplification of reference gene primers within the assay. To quantify the absolute abundance of each unique TCRbeta CDR3 rearrangement, sequence reads were collapsed and filtered. For each sample, productive Simpson clonality was calculated as the square root of Simpson's diversity index over productive rearrangements. Drawn from immuneACCESS, this table holds only the in-frame rearrangements with V and J called that TCRdb kept. Clones are partly lost; checked studies trace under half to an unresolved V gene and leave the rest unexplained. V and J calls and clone size come straight from that table; D and trimming were deduced from the DNA. The table for this sample lists 130,000 or so clones; 84% of them were counted only once. The ten top clones hold under 1.5% of the sample.

Whole blood was collected in K2EDTA tubes by collaborating institutions according to the institutions' own protocols. Collaborator samples were shipped for TCRbeta analysis as frozen whole blood, isolated PBMCs, or DNA extracted from either sample type. From the germline V gene, CDR1 is KGHDR and CDR2 is SFDVKD. The CDR3 holds 14 amino acids from the cysteine to the phenylalanine. The read is trimmed to its CDR3 DNA, 42 bases read in frame from base 1. Paper-wide results and their limitations: Clinical and demographic metadata were provided uncurated, with the amount varying by source and participant.

The rearrangement combines TRBV24-1 with TRBJ1-2; the D gene is unclear. The sequence was collected from a man in his fifties or sixties with acute or convalescent COVID-19. The source material was peripheral blood. The sequenced DNA is TGTGCCACCACCAATGGTAGGGAGGTCTATAGCTACACCTTC. This sequence encodes CATTNGREVYSYTF.